Below, 25 T cell receptor beta chains from the same sample are listed, as sequenced in a study of identical twins. MiXCR was run by TCRdb on the 5' RACE reads, yielding one entry per CDR3 protein. The sample includes about 530,000 distinct CDR3 sequences, about 22% of them seen just once. In addition, the sample was reused for a study of yellow fever vaccine responses in identical twins.

The sample comprised CD4+ T cells sorted from blood. All receptors derive from a woman aged 18 to 35 in good health.

The chain uses TRBV6-1 and TRBJ1-5; 10 bases are shared with TRBD1. The CDR3 sequence is 13 residues long. CDR1 MNHNS and CDR2 SASEGT come from the germline V gene. Trimming cost V 8 bases and J 7 bases; bases outside gene matches: 5. The CDR3 region has the DNA TGTGCCAGCGGGGGACAGGGGAAACAGCCCCAGCATTTT. Translated: CASGGQGKQPQHF.

In its sample, this clonotype was seen a few times. The V and J genes are TRBV7-9 and TRBJ2-2; D uncertain. V was pared by 7 bases and J by 3 bases, with 6 bases between. This CDR3 is built from 12 residues. CDR1 is SEHNR and CDR2 is FQNEAQ in the germline V gene (reference sequence). CDR3 residues: CASKGYTGELFF. DNA of the CDR3: TGTGCCAGCAAAGGATACACCGGGGAGCTGTTTTTT.

This clonotype was picked up a small number of times. CDR3 loop: CASSLIAGDNEQFF. The CDR3 DNA reads as TGTGCCAGCAGCCTCATTGCGGGAGACAATGAGCAGTTCTTC. The V and J genes are TRBV7-3 and TRBJ2-1, with TRBD2 matching over 7 bases. Germline-derived CDR1 and CDR2 are SGHTA and FQGTGA. This CDR3 is 14 amino acids long. The ends lost 5 bases at V and 5 bases at J; junction bases unmatched: 6.

This chain links TRBV29-1 with TRBJ1-1; D not resolved. The CDR3 sequence is 11 residues long. V lost 3 bases, J lost 4 bases, and 6 bases lay in between. From germline, CDR1 is SQVTM and CDR2 ANQGSEA. The chain's CDR3 is CSVDGSTEAFF. CDR3 nucleotide sequence: TGCAGCGTTGACGGTTCCACTGAAGCTTTCTTT.

V usage is TRBV12-3 or TRBV12-4 and J usage is TRBJ2-1; 8 nucleotides agree with TRBD2. The V and J ends lost 2 bases and 6 bases, in that order; junction bases with no gene match: 6. This CDR3 has 15 residues. The CDR3: CASSLLAGGRNEQFF. CDR3 nucleotides: TGTGCCAGCAGTTTATTGGCGGGGGGCCGCAATGAGCAGTTCTTC.

The genes are TRBV6-1 and TRBJ2-7, with 10 positions matching TRBD2. There are 17 residues in the CDR3. The trim removed 0 bases at V and 4 bases at J, leaving 9 bases unmatched. Germline V gene sequence: CDR1 MNHNS, CDR2 SASEGT. CDR3 sequence: CASSEAAGLAASYEQYF. CDR3 nucleotide sequence: TGTGCCAGCAGTGAAGCGGCCGGACTAGCGGCATCATACGAGCAGTACTTC.

This rearrangement joins TRBV2 to TRBJ2-1; 7 positions agree with TRBD2. Germline CDR1 and CDR2: SNHLY and FYNNEI. The junction had 3 bases not matched to a gene; V was cut back by 6 bases and J by 4 bases. This CDR3 spans 13 amino acids. In DNA form, the CDR3 reads TGTGCCAGCAGGTATAGCGGGTACAATGAGCAGTTCTTC. Translation gives CASRYSGYNEQFF.

This clonotype was observed a few times. The chain couples TRBV20-1 to TRBJ2-7; D is unresolved. CDR3 size: 14 residues. With 0 bases removed from V and 2 bases from J, the gap between germline ends came to 11 bases. Per germline, CDR1 DFQATT and CDR2 SNEGSKA (reference sequence). CDR3 nucleotide sequence: TGCAGTGCTAGAGATACCGGCAGAGCCTACGAGCAGTACGTC. Its protein product is CSARDTGRAYEQYV.

The V and J genes are TRBV6-8 and TRBJ1-5, with D unclear. CDR1 and CDR2 (germline): MNHGY, SAAAGT. Trimming pared 7 bases from V and 6 bases from J, leaving 10 bases between. The CDR3 extends over 12 amino acids. The CDR3 reads CASKYRGQPQHF. As DNA, the CDR3 is TGTGCCAGCAAATATCGAGGTCAGCCCCAGCATTTT.

J is TRBJ2-2 and V is TRBV21-1; TRBD1, the table's D call, lacks a check against the DNA. TRBV21-1 is a recognized pseudogene. This CDR3 contains 16 residues. CDR3 in DNA: TGTGCCAGCAGCACCCGACAGCCTCCGAACACCGGGGAGCTGTTTTTT. This sequence encodes CASSTRQPPNTGELFF.

The table lists this clonotype with a few counts. The rearrangement links TRBV20-1 to TRBJ1-1; D might be TRBD1 (5 bases). Trimming cost V 6 bases and J 0 bases, with 11 bases left between them. Germline CDR1 DFQATT, CDR2 SNEGSKA (reference sequence). The CDR3 is made up of 13 amino acids. Written as DNA, the CDR3 is TGCAGTGCGGCACAGGCTTTGAACACTGAAGCTTTCTTT. The encoded protein is CSAAQALNTEAFF.

This clonotype came up a few times. The chain joins TRBV20-1 to TRBJ1-4; D may be TRBD1 (5 bases). CDR1 is DFQATT and CDR2 is SNEGSKA in the germline V gene (reference sequence). V lost 6 bases and J lost 8, with 16 bases in between. This CDR3 region has 13 residues. The CDR3 DNA follows: TGCAGTGCCGATGAAGGGGATCAAGAAAAACTGTTTTTT. Protein sequence: CSADEGDQEKLFF.

This CDR3 reads CASSHSGTGGNSPLHF. In nucleotides, the CDR3 is TGTGCCAGCAGTCATTCCGGGACAGGGGGAAATTCACCCCTCCACTTT. The rearrangement links TRBV28 to TRBJ1-6; TRBD1 aligns across 11 bases. With 5 bases clipped from V and 7 bases from J, the junction kept 7 bases outside the gene matches. The CDR3 covers 16 residues. CDR1 and CDR2 (germline): MDHEN, SYDVKM.

The V and J genes are TRBV12-3 or TRBV12-4 and TRBJ2-7; D is possibly TRBD2 (6 bases). The CDR3 has 13 residues. Trimming stripped 4 bases from V and 1 base from J, with 8 bases between. The CDR3 bases are TGTGCCAGCAGTTACCGGGAGTCCTACGAGCAGTACTTC. Translation gives CASSYRESYEQYF.

The chain carries TRBV19 and TRBJ2-5; D unclear. V was shortened by 3 bases and J by 5 bases, with 13 bases between the two germline ends. Germline-derived CDR1 and CDR2 are LNHDA and SQIVND (reference sequence). The CDR3 totals 14 residues. The chain's CDR3 is CASSMRLASETQYF. CDR3 coding DNA: TGTGCCAGTAGTATGCGGTTAGCTTCGGAGACCCAGTACTTC.

The rearrangement uses TRBV12-3 or TRBV12-4 and TRBJ1-6, with D possibly TRBD1 on 5 matching bases. CDR3 length: 15 residues. Trimming pared 3 bases from V and 2 bases from J, leaving 8 bases between. In DNA form, the CDR3 reads TGTGCCAGCAGTTTCCGACAGCCCTATAATTCACCCCTCCACTTT. As protein: CASSFRQPYNSPLHF.

In this sample, this clonotype turned up a few times. The rearrangement uses TRBV2 and TRBJ2-2; TRBD2 matches at 9 bases. Germline CDR1 SNHLY, CDR2 FYNNEI. This CDR3 is built from 15 residues. Losses at the gene ends were 7 bases for V and 5 bases for J; bases not matched to a gene: 8. The CDR3, as DNA: TGTGCCAGCATAGGATCTAGCGGGATTACCGGGGAGCTGTTTTTT. Protein product: CASIGSSGITGELFF. Filled out from reference TRBV2 and TRBJ2-2, the complete variable domain reads EPEVTQTPSHQVTQMGQEVILRCVPISNHLYFYWYRQILGQKVEFLVSFYNNEISEKSEIFDDQFSVERPDGSNFTLKIRSTKLEDSAMYFCASIGSSGITGELFFGEGSRLTVL.

This chain links TRBV12-3 or TRBV12-4 with TRBJ2-3, with 12 bases that match TRBD2. CDR3 length: 17 amino acids. Trimming at V came to 4 bases and at J to 1 base, leaving 6 bases not matched to a gene. CDR3 sequence reads: CASSYETSGSGTDTQYF. CDR3 DNA: TGTGCCAGCAGTTACGAGACTAGCGGGAGCGGCACAGATACGCAGTATTTT.

This sequence joins TRBV3-1 and TRBJ2-1, with a tentative D call TRBD2 (5 bases). Trimming removed 6 bases at V and 12 bases at J, with 15 bases between. CDR3 length: 12 residues. Germline CDR1 LGHDT, CDR2 YNNKEL (reference sequence). CDR3 protein: CASSPGYYGQFF. In DNA, the CDR3 is TGTGCCAGCAGTCCGGGATACTATGGGCAGTTCTTC.

A few counts support this clonotype. J is TRBJ2-3 and V is TRBV5-1; no definite D call. The CDR3 loop spans 15 amino acids. Trimming pared 4 bases from V and 0 bases from J, leaving 12 bases between. CDR1 and CDR2 from the germline V gene are SGHRS and YFSETQ. The CDR3 here is CASSRWTESTDTQYF. The CDR3 DNA is TGCGCCAGCAGCCGTTGGACCGAAAGCACAGATACGCAGTATTTT.

The V and J genes are TRBV29-1 and TRBJ2-3; no firm D call. The CDR3 totals 12 residues. CDR1 and CDR2 from the germline V gene are SQVTM and ANQGSEA. V lost 3 bases, J lost 0 bases, and 4 bases lay in between. CDR3 coding DNA: TGCAGCGTTGACAGAAGCACAGATACGCAGTATTTT. Its protein is CSVDRSTDTQYF.

V gene TRBV9 combines with J gene TRBJ1-1, with a tentative D call TRBD1 (6 bases). The CDR3 has 15 amino acids. The ends were cut back, 2 bases at V and 4 bases at J, with 15 bases in the middle. CDR1 and CDR2 (germline): SGDLS, YYNGEE. CDR3 loop: CASSVTGIGPTEAFF. The DNA for the CDR3 is TGTGCCAGCAGCGTCACAGGGATCGGCCCCACTGAAGCTTTCTTT.

This clonotype showed up just a few times. The chain combines TRBV7-2 with TRBJ2-7; tentatively, D is TRBD1 (5 bases). The V and J ends lost 5 bases and 2 bases respectively, with 16 bases between them. Germline V CDR1 and CDR2: SGHTA, FQGNSA. The CDR3 contains 15 residues. CDR3 DNA sequence: TGTGCCAGCAGCCGAGTGTCCCAGGGAACCTACGAGCAGTACTTC. As protein: CASSRVSQGTYEQYF.

The chain carries TRBV12-3 or TRBV12-4 and TRBJ2-2; TRBD2 agrees at 9 bases. V shed 4 bases, J shed 4 bases, and the junction held 7 bases outside the gene matches. The CDR3 is made up of 16 amino acids. This CDR3 reads CASSSPLSGGTGELFF. DNA of the CDR3: TGTGCCAGCAGTTCCCCGCTTAGCGGGGGCACCGGGGAGCTGTTTTTT.

The rearrangement uses TRBV6-5 and TRBJ1-4; D not certain. CDR1 MNHEY and CDR2 SVGAGI come from the germline V gene. The ends were cut back, 4 bases at V and 11 bases at J, with 29 bases in the middle. The CDR3 runs 18 residues. CDR3 residues: CASSSNPGMPVLMKKLFF. As DNA, the CDR3 is TGTGCCAGCAGTTCCAACCCGGGCATGCCGGTCCTAATGAAGAAACTGTTTTTT.